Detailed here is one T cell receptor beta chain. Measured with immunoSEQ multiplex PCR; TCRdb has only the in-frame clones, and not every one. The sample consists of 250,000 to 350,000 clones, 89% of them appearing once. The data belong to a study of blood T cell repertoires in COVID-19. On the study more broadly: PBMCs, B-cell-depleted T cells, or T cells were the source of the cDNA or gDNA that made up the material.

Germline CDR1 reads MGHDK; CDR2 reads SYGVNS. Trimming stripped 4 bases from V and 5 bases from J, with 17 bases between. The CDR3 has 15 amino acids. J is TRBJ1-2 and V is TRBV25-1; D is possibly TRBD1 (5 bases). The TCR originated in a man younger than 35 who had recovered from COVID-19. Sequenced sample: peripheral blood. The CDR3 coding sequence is TGTGCCAGCAGTGGGCCCGGGACTTCATTTTATGGCTACACCTTC. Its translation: CASSGPGTSFYGYTF.